Listed below are T cell receptor beta chains from one sample, sequenced in a study of shared clonotypes between healthy human individuals. The data were produced by immunoSEQ multiplex PCR, yet TCRdb's version contains in-frame clones alone and is incomplete. The sample holds about 2,200,000 clones, approximately 94% seen once. The sequencing input was naive CD8+ T cells from PBMCs. The receptors were gathered from a man in his late teens or twenties in good health. Some clones in this sample may be carry-over from other donors' samples. Each CDR3 is given with its conserved first and last residue. D genes are given only for firm matches. Only some rows state a clone size, as once, few, many or a class for expanded clones.

d_gene: .
j_gene: TRBJ2-5
abundance: .
v_gene: TRBV7-9
CDR3aa: CASSLGPLETQYF
CDR3nt: TGTGCCAGCAGCTTGGGCCCTCTAGAGACCCAGTACTTC

d_gene: .
j_gene: TRBJ2-2
abundance: .
v_gene: TRBV5-1
CDR3aa: CASSLGPGELFF
CDR3nt: TGCGCCAGCAGCTTAGGCCCGGGGGAGCTGTTTTTT

d_gene: .
j_gene: TRBJ2-5
abundance: .
v_gene: TRBV7-9
CDR3aa: CASSLGEYSVDRETQYF
CDR3nt: TGTGCCAGCAGCTTAGGGGAATACAGTGTCGACCGGGAGACCCAGTACTTC

d_gene: .
j_gene: TRBJ2-3
abundance: .
v_gene: TRBV2
CDR3aa: CASSPKLSVTDTQYF
CDR3nt: TGTGCCAGCAGCCCCAAACTGTCAGTTACAGATACGCAGTATTTT

d_gene: .
j_gene: TRBJ2-2
abundance: .
v_gene: TRBV27
CDR3aa: CASRVGVLNTGELFF
CDR3nt: TGTGCTAGCCGCGTGGGGGTACTGAACACCGGGGAGCTGTTTTTT

d_gene: TRBD1
j_gene: TRBJ2-5
abundance: .
v_gene: TRBV11-2
CDR3aa: CASSLVWSGGLQETQYF
CDR3nt: TGTGCCAGCAGCTTAGTGTGGTCAGGGGGCCTCCAAGAGACCCAGTACTTC

d_gene: .
j_gene: TRBJ1-4
abundance: .
v_gene: TRBV6-5
CDR3aa: CASSSNRVGPNEKLFF
CDR3nt: TGTGCCAGCAGTTCGAACAGGGTTGGGCCTAATGAAAAACTGTTTTTT

d_gene: .
j_gene: TRBJ2-7
abundance: .
v_gene: TRBV9
CDR3aa: CASSGSGGGSEQYF
CDR3nt: TGTGCCAGCAGCGGCTCGGGAGGGGGCAGCGAGCAGTACTTC

d_gene: .
j_gene: TRBJ2-1
abundance: .
v_gene: TRBV5-4
CDR3aa: CASSSGSRDEQFF
CDR3nt: TGTGCCAGCAGCTCGGGATCGCGCGATGAGCAGTTCTTC

d_gene: .
j_gene: TRBJ2-7
abundance: .
v_gene: TRBV6-1
CDR3aa: CASREIGDYEQYF
CDR3nt: TGTGCCAGCAGGGAGATTGGTGACTACGAGCAGTACTTC

d_gene: .
j_gene: TRBJ2-1
abundance: .
v_gene: TRBV5-6
CDR3aa: CASSVWRDSYNEQFF
CDR3nt: TGTGCCAGCAGCGTGTGGAGGGACAGTTACAATGAGCAGTTCTTC

d_gene: TRBD1
j_gene: TRBJ2-7
abundance: .
v_gene: TRBV5-1
CDR3aa: CASSPGQGKDEQYF
CDR3nt: TGCGCCAGCAGCCCGGGACAGGGGAAGGACGAGCAGTACTTC

d_gene: .
j_gene: TRBJ2-7
abundance: .
v_gene: TRBV28
CDR3aa: CASRSRTTYEQYF
CDR3nt: TGTGCCAGCAGATCGAGGACTACCTACGAGCAGTACTTC

d_gene: .
j_gene: TRBJ1-1
abundance: few
v_gene: TRBV29-1
CDR3aa: CSVEEYERIF
CDR3nt: TGCAGCGTTGAGGAATATGAAAGGATCTTT

d_gene: TRBD1
j_gene: TRBJ1-3
abundance: once
v_gene: TRBV7-6
CDR3aa: CASHDRGYGNTIYF
CDR3nt: TGTGCCAGCCACGACAGGGGGTACGGAAACACCATATATTTT

d_gene: .
j_gene: TRBJ1-5
abundance: .
v_gene: TRBV15
CDR3aa: CATSGDSTLLSSNQPQHF
CDR3nt: TGTGCCACCAGCGGCGACAGCACCTTACTGTCTAGCAATCAGCCCCAGCATTTT

d_gene: .
j_gene: TRBJ1-4
abundance: .
v_gene: TRBV7-9
CDR3aa: CASSRNPDLDEKLFF
CDR3nt: TGTGCCAGCAGCCGTAATCCGGACCTCGATGAAAAACTGTTTTTT

d_gene: .
j_gene: TRBJ2-7
abundance: .
v_gene: TRBV5-8
CDR3aa: CASSLAPAYEQYF
CDR3nt: TGTGCCAGCAGCTTGGCCCCTGCCTACGAGCAGTACTTC

d_gene: .
j_gene: TRBJ2-5
abundance: .
v_gene: TRBV28
CDR3aa: CASMSRQETQYF
CDR3nt: TGTGCCAGCATGAGCAGGCAAGAGACCCAGTACTTC

d_gene: .
j_gene: TRBJ2-7
abundance: .
v_gene: TRBV6-6
CDR3aa: CASTQDRTAYEQYF
CDR3nt: TGTGCCAGCACCCAGGACAGAACCGCCTACGAGCAGTACTTC

d_gene: TRBD2
j_gene: TRBJ2-7
abundance: .
v_gene: TRBV9
CDR3aa: CASSVELAPYEQYF
CDR3nt: TGTGCCAGCAGCGTAGAACTAGCGCCTTACGAGCAGTACTTC

d_gene: .
j_gene: TRBJ2-2
abundance: .
v_gene: TRBV11-2
CDR3aa: CASSLRPGELFF
CDR3nt: TGTGCCAGCAGCTTGAGGCCCGGGGAGCTGTTTTTT

d_gene: TRBD1
j_gene: TRBJ1-5
abundance: .
v_gene: TRBV6-1
CDR3aa: CASSERVGTAFNQPQHF
CDR3nt: TGTGCCAGCAGTGAAAGGGTAGGGACAGCCTTCAATCAGCCCCAGCATTTT

d_gene: .
j_gene: TRBJ1-5
abundance: .
v_gene: TRBV9
CDR3aa: CASSTGPRNQPQHF
CDR3nt: TGTGCCAGCAGCACCGGACCGAGGAATCAGCCCCAGCATTTT

d_gene: TRBD1
j_gene: TRBJ2-7
abundance: .
v_gene: TRBV29-1
CDR3aa: CSVRDSSYEQYF
CDR3nt: TGCAGCGTTCGGGACAGCTCCTACGAGCAGTACTTC

d_gene: TRBD2
j_gene: TRBJ2-1
abundance: .
v_gene: TRBV28
CDR3aa: CASSTSGNSNEQFF
CDR3nt: TGTGCCAGCAGCACTAGCGGGAACTCGAATGAGCAGTTCTTC

d_gene: .
j_gene: TRBJ2-4
abundance: .
v_gene: TRBV19
CDR3aa: CASSRAEIAKNIQYF
CDR3nt: TGTGCCAGTAGTCGCGCCGAGATAGCCAAAAACATTCAGTACTTC

d_gene: .
j_gene: TRBJ2-7
abundance: .
v_gene: TRBV5-6
CDR3aa: CASSFSSDYEQYF
CDR3nt: TGTGCCAGCAGCTTTTCTAGCGACTACGAGCAGTACTTC

d_gene: .
j_gene: TRBJ2-7
abundance: .
v_gene: TRBV14
CDR3aa: CASSQVGGNYEQYF
CDR3nt: TGTGCCAGCAGCCAAGTTGGCGGGAACTACGAGCAGTACTTC

d_gene: .
j_gene: TRBJ2-2
abundance: once
v_gene: TRBV19
CDR3aa: CASSLKAEGRTGELFF
CDR3nt: TGTGCCAGTAGTCTGAAGGCCGAGGGGAGAACCGGGGAGCTGTTTTTT

d_gene: TRBD1
j_gene: TRBJ2-5
abundance: .
v_gene: TRBV29-1
CDR3aa: CSVDATGAWETQYF
CDR3nt: TGCAGCGTTGACGCGACAGGGGCGTGGGAGACCCAGTACTTC

d_gene: TRBD2
j_gene: TRBJ2-7
abundance: .
v_gene: TRBV2
CDR3aa: CASTDSRLAGHYEQYF
CDR3nt: TGTGCCAGCACCGACTCTCGCCTAGCGGGACATTACGAGCAGTACTTC

d_gene: TRBD1
j_gene: TRBJ2-7
abundance: .
v_gene: TRBV6-5
CDR3aa: CASSYGSTGAEQYF
CDR3nt: TGTGCCAGCAGTTACGGGTCGACAGGGGCCGAGCAGTACTTC

d_gene: .
j_gene: TRBJ2-2
abundance: .
v_gene: TRBV29-1
CDR3aa: CSVWGAMGELFF
CDR3nt: TGCAGCGTTTGGGGGGCCATGGGGGAGCTGTTTTTT

d_gene: .
j_gene: TRBJ2-7
abundance: .
v_gene: TRBV6-1
CDR3aa: CASSGWGQGQTPYEQYF
CDR3nt: TGTGCCAGCAGTGGGTGGGGTCAAGGCCAGACCCCCTACGAGCAGTACTTC

d_gene: TRBD1
j_gene: TRBJ1-2
abundance: few
v_gene: TRBV6-1
CDR3aa: CASSPRGGHFGYTF
CDR3nt: TGTGCCAGCAGTCCGAGAGGGGGCCACTTCGGCTACACCTTC

d_gene: .
j_gene: TRBJ2-7
abundance: once
v_gene: TRBV6-8
CDR3aa: CASSYSKGSFLSGLRHYEQYF
CDR3nt: TGTGCCAGCAGTTACTCAAAGGGTTCCTTTCTCTCGGGACTGCGGCACTACGAGCAGTACTTC

d_gene: TRBD2
j_gene: TRBJ2-1
abundance: once
v_gene: TRBV29-1
CDR3aa: CSAILSGRFSYNEQFF
CDR3nt: TGCAGCGCCATCCTTAGCGGGAGGTTTTCCTACAATGAGCAGTTCTTC

d_gene: TRBD2
j_gene: TRBJ2-7
abundance: .
v_gene: TRBV27
CDR3aa: CASRWTSGNYEQYF
CDR3nt: TGTGCCAGCAGATGGACTAGCGGGAACTACGAGCAGTACTTC

d_gene: TRBD2
j_gene: TRBJ2-7
abundance: once
v_gene: TRBV28
CDR3aa: CASSFPGRASEQYF
CDR3nt: TGTGCCAGCAGTTTCCCCGGGAGGGCTTCCGAGCAGTACTTC

d_gene: .
j_gene: TRBJ2-1
abundance: .
v_gene: TRBV10-3
CDR3aa: CAISEPRLERATYNEQFF
CDR3nt: TGTGCCATCAGTGAGCCGAGGTTAGAGCGGGCAACCTACAATGAGCAGTTCTTC

d_gene: TRBD1
j_gene: TRBJ1-4
abundance: .
v_gene: TRBV28
CDR3aa: CASGRGQNNEKLFF
CDR3nt: TGTGCCAGCGGGCGGGGACAGAATAATGAAAAACTGTTTTTT

d_gene: .
j_gene: TRBJ1-1
abundance: .
v_gene: TRBV5-4
CDR3aa: CASSLSGAGTEAFF
CDR3nt: TGTGCCAGCAGCTTGTCGGGGGCTGGCACTGAAGCTTTCTTT

d_gene: .
j_gene: TRBJ1-4
abundance: .
v_gene: TRBV11-2
CDR3aa: CASSLKPRGATNEKLFF
CDR3nt: TGTGCCAGCAGCTTGAAACCTAGGGGGGCAACTAATGAAAAACTGTTTTTT

d_gene: .
j_gene: TRBJ1-2
abundance: .
v_gene: TRBV28
CDR3aa: CASSLGQGGGYTF
CDR3nt: TGTGCCAGCAGTTTAGGCCAGGGCGGCGGCTACACCTTC

d_gene: .
j_gene: TRBJ2-7
abundance: once
v_gene: TRBV7-6
CDR3aa: CASSFGRTYEQYF
CDR3nt: TGTGCCAGCAGCTTTGGACGGACCTACGAGCAGTACTTC

d_gene: TRBD2
j_gene: TRBJ2-1
abundance: .
v_gene: TRBV18
CDR3aa: CASSPWREGPDNEQFF
CDR3nt: TGTGCCAGCTCACCATGGCGGGAGGGCCCCGACAATGAGCAGTTCTTC

d_gene: .
j_gene: TRBJ1-5
abundance: .
v_gene: TRBV27
CDR3aa: CASSFLGQPQHF
CDR3nt: TGTGCCAGCTCTTTTTTGGGTCAGCCCCAGCATTTT

d_gene: .
j_gene: TRBJ2-3
abundance: once
v_gene: TRBV7-8
CDR3aa: CASSPKGGAGADTQYF
CDR3nt: TGTGCCAGCAGCCCGAAAGGGGGCGCGGGGGCAGATACGCAGTATTTT

d_gene: .
j_gene: TRBJ1-4
abundance: .
v_gene: TRBV30
CDR3aa: CAWSPGVSARGEKLFF
CDR3nt: TGTGCCTGGAGTCCGGGGGTCTCCGCCCGGGGAGAAAAACTGTTTTTT

d_gene: .
j_gene: TRBJ1-1
abundance: few
v_gene: TRBV6-1
CDR3aa: CVTHAHRANTEAFF
CDR3nt: TGTGTCACCCACGCGCACAGGGCCAACACTGAAGCTTTCTTT

d_gene: TRBD2
j_gene: TRBJ2-1
abundance: .
v_gene: TRBV2
CDR3aa: CASRKAGLAYNEQFF
CDR3nt: TGTGCCAGCCGAAAAGCGGGATTAGCCTACAATGAGCAGTTCTTC

d_gene: .
j_gene: TRBJ2-6
abundance: .
v_gene: TRBV4-3
CDR3aa: CASSQDSSGANVLTF
CDR3nt: TGCGCCAGCAGCCAAGACTCTTCTGGGGCCAACGTCCTGACTTTC